The rows below give T cell receptor beta chains drawn from one sample of a study of shared clonotypes between healthy human individuals. Only in-frame clones appear in the TCRdb table, and some are missing; sequencing was by immunoSEQ multiplex PCR. This table has 2 million to 2.5 million clones, roughly 91% appearing once. Specimen: naive CD8+ T cells from PBMCs. These receptors all stem from a man between 18 and 29 years old in good health. Some clones in this sample may be carry-over from other donors' samples. Both conserved end residues are part of each CDR3. Each record gives: V gene, J gene, clone size, CDR3 protein. Clone size appears in some rows only: once, few, many, or a class for an expanded clone.

V gene: TRBV5-1; J gene: TRBJ1-1; clone size: .; CDR3 protein: CASRDRGTEAFF
V gene: TRBV7-9; J gene: TRBJ2-1; clone size: .; CDR3 protein: CASSYQGYNEQFF
V gene: TRBV28; J gene: TRBJ2-7; clone size: .; CDR3 protein: CASSKLDSSYEQYF
V gene: TRBV5-1; J gene: TRBJ1-1; clone size: .; CDR3 protein: CASSTRQGNNEAFF
V gene: TRBV7-8; J gene: TRBJ2-3; clone size: .; CDR3 protein: CASSPRTGNTDTQYF
V gene: TRBV11-2; J gene: TRBJ2-3; clone size: .; CDR3 protein: CASSTTANPREPQYF
V gene: TRBV19; J gene: TRBJ1-1; clone size: .; CDR3 protein: CASCYSDRGATEAFF
V gene: TRBV27; J gene: TRBJ2-7; clone size: .; CDR3 protein: CASSFGASYEQYF
V gene: TRBV7-6; J gene: TRBJ2-1; clone size: .; CDR3 protein: CASSETHGGEQFF
V gene: TRBV30; J gene: TRBJ2-5; clone size: .; CDR3 protein: CAWSQGTQETQYF
V gene: TRBV6-1; J gene: TRBJ1-1; clone size: .; CDR3 protein: CASSEVLGGPKMNTEAFF
V gene: TRBV7-8; J gene: TRBJ2-6; clone size: .; CDR3 protein: CASSFKGLSGANVLTF
V gene: TRBV6-5; J gene: TRBJ2-5; clone size: .; CDR3 protein: CASSPAGHRQETQYF
V gene: TRBV1; J gene: TRBJ2-5; clone size: .; CDR3 protein: CTSSQDGLAGTFQETQYF
V gene: TRBV7-9; J gene: TRBJ1-4; clone size: .; CDR3 protein: CASSPKQGTNEKLFF
V gene: TRBV27; J gene: TRBJ2-7; clone size: .; CDR3 protein: CASSPTTHQEGLREQYF
V gene: TRBV28; J gene: TRBJ2-7; clone size: once; CDR3 protein: CASSSVSSYEQYF
V gene: TRBV11-2; J gene: TRBJ2-7; clone size: .; CDR3 protein: CASSRSNWGQGISYEQYF